The clone carrying this TCR beta chain came up many times. The entry originates in a study of T-cell reconstitution after alpha-beta-depleted transplantation in children. J lost 1 base, V lost 1 base, and 4 bases had no gene match. CDR1 is LNHNV and CDR2 is YYDKDF in the germline V gene (reference sequence). The CDR3 is 15 amino acids. Unique molecular identifiers were used to barcode this TCRbeta library. TCRdb re-called the PCR reads with MiXCR, one entry per CDR3 protein. Of 90,000 to 95,000 distinct CDR3 sequences in the sample, 12% were seen once. This chain uses TRBV15 with TRBJ2-7; 7 bases are shared with TRBD2. This sample comprised PBMCs from the stem cell graft donor, obtained from the stem cell graft. This clonotype originated in a human donor who donated a stem cell graft to a child with inherited bone marrow failure. CDR3 amino acids: CATSRAPAGSYEQYF. CDR3 sequence (DNA): TGTGCCACCAGCAGAGCCCCAGCGGGGTCCTACGAGCAGTACTTC.